This TCR beta chain appears in the sequencing data of a study of cytomegalovirus exposure and HLA in healthy donors. General study findings and limits: Looking again later, the authors saw that most CMV-associated TCR beta chains seemed HLA-restricted.

A remark on this clone: Its antigen is not known.

The study ran its PCR with 60 Vbeta and 13 Jbeta primers. Sequencing was performed with immunoSEQ multiplex PCR; in TCRdb, only in-frame clones are kept and a portion is missing. The sample includes 150,000 to 200,000 clones, 77% of them seen just once. Germline V gene sequence: CDR1 LNHNV, CDR2 YYDKDF (reference sequence). The CDR3 is made up of 16 amino acids. The J segment lost 5 bases and the V segment lost 4 bases, leaving 7 bases of the junction unmatched. The V and J genes are TRBV15 and TRBJ2-5; TRBD2 agrees at 13 bases. Sequencing was performed on PBMCs. This TCR was sampled from a woman under 40 in good health and CMV-seronegative. CDR3 sequence: CATSTTSGGALETQYF. The CDR3 nucleotides are TGTGCCACCAGCACTACTAGCGGGGGGGCTTTGGAGACCCAGTACTTC.